These 16 T cell receptor beta chains were sequenced from one sample in a study of blood T cell repertoires in COVID-19. Data came from immunoSEQ multiplex PCR; TCRdb stores just in-frame clones and leaves some out. Among under 300,000 clones listed, roughly nine tenths were seen once. Sample: peripheral blood. The receptors stem from a man younger than 35 with active or convalescent COVID-19.

V gene TRBV30 combines with J gene TRBJ1-4, with D unresolved. V was clipped by 4 bases and J by 2 bases, with 5 bases between them. This CDR3 is built from 12 residues. Germline lookup yields CDR1 GTSNPN and CDR2 SVGIG (reference sequence). CDR3 residues: CAWTGTNEKLFF. DNA of the CDR3: TGTGCCTGGACGGGGACTAATGAAAAACTGTTTTTT. Together with reference TRBV30 and TRBJ1-4, the CDR3 gives the full variable domain: SQTIHQWPATLVQPVGSPLSLECTVEGTSNPNLYWYRQAAGRGLQLLFYSVGIGQISSEVPQNLSASRPQDRQFILSSKKLLLSDSGFYLCAWTGTNEKLFFGSGTQLSVL.

This clone was picked up one time. This chain links TRBV9 with TRBJ2-3, with a tentative D call TRBD2 (6 bases). CDR3 length: 16 amino acids. V lost 0 bases and J lost 1, with 12 bases in between. From germline, CDR1 is SGDLS and CDR2 YYNGEE. The CDR3 nucleotides read TGTGCCAGCAGCGTAGGGGGAAGGGAGGGCACAGATACGCAGTATTTT. It translates to CASSVGGREGTDTQYF.

V and J are TRBV6-5 and TRBJ2-1; D not certain. Trimming cost V 2 bases and J 5 bases, with 7 bases left between them. Per the germline V gene, CDR1 is MNHEY and CDR2 is SVGAGI. The CDR3 has 13 amino acids. CDR3 coding DNA: TGTGCCAGCAGTTACGAGCACCACAATGAGCAGTTCTTC. Translated, it gives CASSYEHHNEQFF.

The V and J genes are TRBV5-4 and TRBJ2-1; 7 bases are a match to TRBD1. Germline-derived CDR1 and CDR2 are SGHNT and YYREEE (reference sequence). Trimming removed 4 bases from V and 8 bases from J; junction bases left unmatched: 6. This CDR3 is built from 13 residues. CDR3 in DNA: TGTGCCAGCAGCCGCTTTGACAGGGATGAGCAGTTCTTC. Translation: CASSRFDRDEQFF. Complete variable domain (other parts from reference TRBV5-4 and TRBJ2-1): ETGVTQSPTHLIKTRGQQVTLRCSSQSGHNTVSWYQQALGQGPQFIFQYYREEENGRGNFPPRFSGLQFPNYSSELNVNALELDDSALYLCASSRFDRDEQFFGPGTRLTVL.

The chain employs TRBV30 and TRBJ2-7; the match to TRBD2 covers 7 bases. The CDR3 runs 14 residues. With 2 bases clipped from V and 5 bases from J, the junction kept 9 bases outside the gene matches. Germline V gives CDR1 GTSNPN, CDR2 SVGIG (reference sequence). The CDR3, as DNA: TGTGCCTGGAGTCATTTAGCGGGCATCCACGAGCAGTACTTC. Its protein is CAWSHLAGIHEQYF.

This chain connects TRBV11-3 to TRBJ2-1; 13 bases are a match to TRBD2. J gave up 7 bases and V 9 bases, and 6 bases lay outside the gene matches. The CDR3 totals 14 residues. Germline V gene data show CDR1 as SGHNT and CDR2 as YENEEA. This chain's CDR3 is CASCPGLAGNEQFF. The DNA for the CDR3 is TGTGCCAGTTGCCCGGGACTAGCGGGGAATGAGCAGTTCTTC.

This chain uses TRBV29-1 with TRBJ2-7, with a possible D match to TRBD2 (6 bases). There are 13 residues in the CDR3. V lost 2 bases to trimming and J lost 2 bases, with 10 bases between them. Germline CDR1 is SQVTM and CDR2 is ANQGSEA. The DNA of the CDR3 is TGCAGCGTTGAAAGTTGGGGGGCCTACGAGCAGTACTTC. Its protein product is CSVESWGAYEQYF.

This clone was picked up one time. CDR3 nucleotides: TGTGCCAGCAGCTTGACAGGGAAATACGAGCAGTACTTC. The encoded protein is CASSLTGKYEQYF. The chain employs TRBV11-2 and TRBJ2-7; 7 nucleotides agree with TRBD1. The CDR3 loop spans 13 amino acids. V shed 3 bases, J shed 4 bases, and the junction held 3 bases outside the gene matches. Germline V gene sequence: CDR1 SGHAT, CDR2 FQNNGV.

J is TRBJ2-5 and V is TRBV5-5; 10 bases match TRBD2. V lost 3 bases and J lost 3; bases outside the gene matches: 5. The germline gives CDR1 SGHKS, CDR2 YYEKEE (reference sequence). The CDR3 contains 15 residues. CDR3 loop: CASSSWTSGKETQYF. DNA of the CDR3: TGTGCCAGCAGCTCCTGGACTAGCGGAAAAGAGACCCAGTACTTC.

There are a few counts of this clone. CDR3 region: CASSEGTSGANVLTF. Here the CDR3 DNA reads TGTGCCAGCAGTGAAGGGACATCTGGGGCCAACGTCCTGACTTTC. The rearrangement joins TRBV6-1 to TRBJ2-6, with D perhaps matching TRBD1 (5 bases). Germline CDR1 is MNHNS and CDR2 is SASEGT. The CDR3 totals 15 residues. With 1 base removed from V and 1 base from J, the gap between germline ends came to 5 bases.

This chain joins TRBV5-1 and TRBJ2-5, with TRBD2 identical over 12 bases. CDR3 length: 16 residues. V was pared by 4 bases and J by 4 bases, with 8 bases of the junction left unmatched. In germline, CDR1 is SGHRS, CDR2 YFSETQ. In DNA, the CDR3 is TGCGCCAGCAGCCTACGACTAGCGGGAGAGGTAGAGACCCAGTACTTC. This encodes CASSLRLAGEVETQYF. Using reference TRBV5-1 and TRBJ2-5 for the parts outside the CDR3, the full variable domain is KAGVTQTPRYLIKTRGQQVTLSCSPISGHRSVSWYQQTPGQGLQFLFEYFSETQRNKGNFPGRFSGRQFSNSRSEMNVSTLELGDSALYLCASSLRLAGEVETQYFGPGTRLLVL.

The rearrangement links TRBV24-1 to TRBJ2-1, with 7 bases lining up with TRBD2. Germline CDR1 and CDR2: KGHDR and SFDVKD. The CDR3 length is 15 residues. V was clipped by 9 bases and J by 0 bases; unmatched bases: 7. In DNA, the CDR3 is TGTGCCACCGCTGGGGGGGGGAGCTCCTACAATGAGCAGTTCTTC. Translated, it gives CATAGGGSSYNEQFF.

The chain couples TRBV2 to TRBJ1-1; weak D call: TRBD1 (5 bases). Germline V lookup: CDR1 SNHLY, CDR2 FYNNEI. The V end lost 11 bases, the J end lost 5 bases, and 21 bases lay between the germline ends. This CDR3 is built from 14 residues. Here the CDR3 DNA reads TGTGCCTCCTTCGATATGGGTGGGGGGACTGAAGCTTTCTTT. It encodes CASFDMGGGTEAFF.

Of note for this clone: The junction departs from germline at one end; a sequencing error may be responsible. This rearrangement joins TRBV24-1 to TRBJ2-1; possibly TRBD2 for D (5 bases). The germline V gene encodes CDR1 KGHDR and CDR2 SFDVKD. CDR3 length equals 14 residues. The CDR3 region is CATSDSHWGAAEIF. The CDR3 nucleotides are TGTGCCACCAGTGATTCCCATTGGGGAGCGGCGGAGATCTTC.

This clone has only one observation. The chain is built from TRBV19 and TRBJ2-7; 7 nucleotides align to TRBD1. CDR3 length: 16 amino acids. The trim removed 3 bases at V and 2 bases at J, leaving 10 bases unmatched. Germline V CDR1 and CDR2: LNHDA, SQIVND (reference sequence). The CDR3 sequence: CASSIRGQWKPYEQYF. CDR3 in DNA: TGTGCCAGTAGTATCCGGGGACAGTGGAAACCCTACGAGCAGTACTTC.

The V gene is TRBV3-1 (or the pseudogene TRBV3-2), the J gene TRBJ2-1, with D unclear. This CDR3 has 14 residues. Germline V gives CDR1 LGHDT, CDR2 YNNKEL (reference sequence). V lost 0 bases, J lost 6 bases, and 9 bases lay in between. The CDR3 spells CASSQEGRGNEQFF. As DNA, the CDR3 is TGTGCCAGCAGCCAAGAGGGCCGTGGCAATGAGCAGTTCTTC.